One sample yielded the 5 T cell receptor beta chains listed below, sequenced in a study of blood T cell repertoires in COVID-19. Data came from immunoSEQ multiplex PCR; TCRdb stores just in-frame clones and leaves some out. The sample yields 140,000 or so clones, around 81% seen once. The sequenced sample consisted of peripheral blood. The receptor source for this set is a human donor in a cohort sampled during active COVID-19.

The chain recombines TRBV4-1 with TRBJ1-2, with no clear D. Germline CDR1 reads MGHRA; CDR2 reads YSYEKL. This CDR3 spans 16 amino acids. V shed 0 bases and J shed 0 bases, with 11 bases lying between them. CDR3 loop: CASSQDFQMTNYGYTF. The DNA of the CDR3 is TGCGCCAGCAGCCAAGATTTCCAGATGACTAACTATGGCTACACCTTC.

This chain links TRBV4-1 with TRBJ1-1; 7 positions agree with TRBD1. V lost 1 base and J lost 4; bases outside the gene matches: 3. Per the germline V gene, CDR1 is MGHRA and CDR2 is YSYEKL. This CDR3 has 14 amino acids. The CDR3 protein is CASSQADRTTEAFF. The CDR3 bases are TGCGCCAGCAGCCAAGCGGACAGGACCACTGAAGCTTTCTTT.

The chain carries TRBV3-1 (or the pseudogene TRBV3-2) and TRBJ2-1; 7 bases match TRBD2. This CDR3 has 18 residues. Trimming at V came to 0 bases and at J to 6 bases, leaving 14 bases not matched to a gene. Per the germline V gene, CDR1 is LGHDT and CDR2 is YNNKEL (reference sequence). The CDR3 loop reads CASSQDRAGPPRGNEQFF. CDR3 DNA sequence: TGTGCCAGCAGCCAAGATCGAGCGGGGCCTCCCCGGGGCAATGAGCAGTTCTTC.

CDR3 DNA sequence: TGCAGCGTTGTGGGACTAGCGGGGGAGGCGACCCAGTACTTC. Translating it yields CSVVGLAGEATQYF. The chain combines TRBV29-1 with TRBJ2-5; 14 bases are shared with TRBD2. Germline trimming cut 4 bases from V and 7 bases from J; bases unmatched to any gene: 5. This CDR3 contains 14 residues. Germline V CDR1 and CDR2: SQVTM, ANQGSEA.

CDR3: CASSLAPDSITDTQYF. DNA for the CDR3: TGTGCCAGCAGCTTAGCCCCGGACAGTATCACAGATACGCAGTATTTT. This chain joins TRBV7-2 and TRBJ2-3; the D gene is possibly TRBD1 (6 bases). Germline CDR1 reads SGHTA; CDR2 reads FQGNSA. V was cut by 0 bases and J by 2 bases, with 12 bases left in between. CDR3 size: 16 residues.